Following are 17 T cell receptor beta chains from one sample sequenced in a study of CD8 T cells in ankylosing spondylitis. Study-wide points: Blood from ankylosing spondylitis patients appeared to carry a characteristic roughly 8-variant TCR beta motif.

No antigens are known for them. From the 5' RACE reads, TCRdb called clonotypes with MiXCR, one entry per CDR3 protein. The data show some 840,000 distinct CDR3 sequences, with about 12% seen just once and just over 0.5% held by the top ten. The sequenced sample was blood, either unsorted or a sorted T cell fraction (not recorded which). All receptors come from a male donor with ankylosing spondylitis.

Here the CDR3 reads CASIRTRNTGELFF. The CDR3 DNA follows: TGTGCCAGCATACGGACTAGAAACACCGGGGAGCTGTTTTTT. This chain links TRBV2 with TRBJ2-2, with 7 bases identical to TRBD2. The CDR3 is made up of 14 amino acids. The germline V gene has CDR1 SNHLY and CDR2 FYNNEI. Unmatched junction bases numbered 4, after V lost 7 bases and J lost 2 bases.

CDR3 DNA: TGTGCCAGCAGTTACCGAACTACGCAGTATTTT. This sequence encodes CASSYRTTQYF. This chain joins TRBV12-3 or TRBV12-4 and TRBJ2-3; no clear D gene. The CDR3 is 11 amino acids. V shed 4 bases and J shed 8 bases, with 7 bases lying between them.

The sample holds a few counts of this clonotype. The gene calls are TRBV7-9 and TRBJ2-1; 8 bases fit TRBD1. Trimming at V came to 1 base and at J to 9 bases, leaving 5 bases not matched to a gene. Germline CDR1 and CDR2: SEHNR and FQNEAQ (reference sequence). This CDR3 region has 14 residues. CDR3 residues: CASSLGTGRGEQFF. Written as DNA, the CDR3 is TGTGCCAGCAGCTTAGGGACAGGGCGGGGTGAGCAGTTCTTC.

At least ten counts were recorded for this clonotype. The rearrangement links TRBV10-3 to TRBJ2-7; D is possibly TRBD1 (6 bases). CDR1 and CDR2 (germline): ENHRY, SYGVKD. The V gene lost 4 bases and the J gene lost 4 bases, with 17 bases spanning the gap. This CDR3 spans 15 amino acids. The CDR3 DNA sequence: TGTGCCATCAGTGGAGGGGATAAACAGGGTTACGAGCAGTACTTC. It specifies CAISGGDKQGYEQYF.

This clonotype showed up many times. J is TRBJ2-7 and V is TRBV5-1; D is undetermined. The CDR3 loop spans 14 amino acids. V lost 0 bases, J lost 0 bases, and 7 bases lay in between. Germline lookup yields CDR1 SGHRS and CDR2 YFSETQ. As DNA, the CDR3 is TGCGCCAGCAGCTTGGGGATTAGCTCCTACGAGCAGTACTTC. As protein: CASSLGISSYEQYF.

The V gene is TRBV5-1, the J gene TRBJ2-5; D unclear. This CDR3 is 13 amino acids long. Germline-derived CDR1 and CDR2 are SGHRS and YFSETQ. Deletions cut 5 bases from V and 5 bases from J, with 13 bases between. The CDR3 sequence: CASRGSLPETQYF. CDR3 coding DNA: TGCGCCAGCAGAGGTAGTCTTCCGGAGACCCAGTACTTC.

V and J are TRBV2 and TRBJ1-1, with 9 bases fitting TRBD1. Germline V gene sequence: CDR1 SNHLY, CDR2 FYNNEI. Trimming at V came to 7 bases and at J to 5 bases, leaving 11 bases not matched to a gene. The CDR3 covers 15 residues. The CDR3 protein is CASIKMRQGGTEAFF. DNA for the CDR3: TGTGCCAGCATCAAAATGAGACAGGGGGGTACTGAAGCTTTCTTT.

This clonotype has a handful of counts. The gene calls are TRBV12-3 or TRBV12-4 and TRBJ1-3, with a tentative D call TRBD1 (6 bases). Trimming removed 1 base at V and 0 bases at J, with 25 bases between. CDR3 size: 21 residues. The CDR3 loop is CASSLGGGRVRGLNSGNTIYF. The CDR3 DNA is TGTGCCAGCAGTTTAGGAGGCGGACGAGTCAGGGGCCTTAACTCTGGAAACACCATATATTTT.

This clonotype was recorded a few times. The chain combines TRBV7-9 with TRBJ2-1; TRBD2 might be the D (6 bases). This CDR3 has 13 amino acids. The V end was cut by 1 base, the J end by 15 bases, with 16 bases between. CDR1 and CDR2 (germline): SEHNR, FQNEAQ (reference sequence). CDR3 DNA: TGTGCCAGCAGCTTAGAGGTGTCGGGGGACCGGTTCTTC. Translating gives CASSLEVSGDRFF. The entire variable domain, with the rest obtained from reference TRBV7-9 and TRBJ2-1, is as follows: DTGVSQNPRHKITKRGQNVTFRCDPISEHNRLYWYRQTLGQGPEFLTYFQNEAQLEKSRLLSDRFSAERPKGSFSTLEIQRTEQGDSAMYLCASSLEVSGDRFFGPGTRLTVL.

The chain recombines TRBV28 with TRBJ2-5; no clear D gene. V lost 1 base and J 1 base, leaving 10 bases between the germline ends. Germline lookup yields CDR1 MDHEN and CDR2 SYDVKM. The CDR3 runs 15 residues. Here the CDR3 reads CASSLLGSAQETQYF. Written as DNA, the CDR3 is TGTGCCAGCAGTTTATTGGGCTCAGCCCAAGAGACCCAGTACTTC.

This clonotype was seen more than once but under ten times. This chain uses TRBV28 with TRBJ2-7; TRBD2 agrees at 10 bases. The CDR3 has 17 residues. V shed 1 base and J 4 bases; nucleotides not matched to a gene: 10. Per the germline V gene, CDR1 is MDHEN and CDR2 is SYDVKM. CDR3 sequence (DNA): TGTGCCAGCAGTTTATTCGACCTAGCGGGAGACCGTTACGAGCAGTACTTC. It yields the protein CASSLFDLAGDRYEQYF.

This clonotype has a handful of counts. The chain links TRBV12-3 or TRBV12-4 to TRBJ1-4, with D possibly matching TRBD1 (5 bases). V was cut by 1 base and J by 3 bases, with 12 bases left in between. The CDR3 consists of 16 residues. The CDR3 here is CASSLGGFKANEKLFF. CDR3 in DNA: TGTGCCAGCAGTTTAGGGGGGTTTAAGGCTAATGAAAAACTGTTTTTT.

This clonotype was counted between two and nine times. The chain recombines TRBV5-1 with TRBJ1-2; D gene uncertain. The germline V and J ends were trimmed by 4 bases and 8 bases, with 18 bases remaining between them. Germline CDR1 SGHRS, CDR2 YFSETQ. The CDR3 consists of 14 residues. The CDR3 here is CASSPLPGIGGYTF. The CDR3 coding sequence is TGCGCCAGCAGCCCCCTGCCGGGTATTGGCGGCTACACCTTC.

V and J are TRBV19 and TRBJ2-1; 7 bases map to TRBD2. The germline V gene encodes CDR1 LNHDA and CDR2 SQIVND (reference sequence). The CDR3 covers 15 residues. The J segment lost 7 bases and the V segment lost 1 base, leaving 7 bases of the junction unmatched. The CDR3, as DNA: TGTGCCAGTAGTATAGTAGCGGGCCTGGGGAATGAGCAGTTCTTC. Translating gives CASSIVAGLGNEQFF.

The chain joins TRBV18 to TRBJ2-5; D call uncertain. The germline V gene encodes CDR1 KGHSH and CDR2 LQKENI. Trimming shortened V by 5 bases and J by 4 bases, and 14 bases separated the two germline ends. CDR3 length: 14 amino acids. The CDR3 DNA is TGTGCCAGCTCAGCCTCGGGTAGCCCAGAGACCCAGTACTTC. Encoded protein: CASSASGSPETQYF.

This clonotype was detected ten times or more. The rearrangement links TRBV29-1 to TRBJ2-5, with D hard to call. CDR3 length: 12 residues. V was cut by 5 bases and J by 2 bases, with 9 bases left in between. Germline CDR1 and CDR2: SQVTM and ANQGSEA. CDR3 in amino acids: CSVQNYQETQYF. The CDR3 nucleotides read TGCAGCGTTCAGAACTATCAAGAGACCCAGTACTTC.

This chain links TRBV7-2 with TRBJ2-7; 11 bases are shared with TRBD1. The germline gives CDR1 SGHTA, CDR2 FQGNSA. This CDR3 is 13 amino acids long. V was clipped by 4 bases and J by 6 bases; unmatched bases: 2. Here the CDR3 DNA reads TGTGCCAGCAGCTGGGGGACAGGGGGCGAGCAGTACTTC. This sequence encodes CASSWGTGGEQYF.